These 28 T cell receptor beta chains share one sample of origin, sequenced in a study of blood T cell repertoires in COVID-19. The assay was immunoSEQ multiplex PCR, and TCRdb's table has in-frame clones only and misses some. The table lists 150,000 to 200,000 clones, 80% to 85% of them singletons. Sequenced input: peripheral blood. These TCRs come from a woman of 80 years or more with COVID-19, enrolled during active disease.

The count of this clone is one. This chain links TRBV28 with TRBJ2-1; 8 bases fit TRBD1. The germline V gene encodes CDR1 MDHEN and CDR2 SYDVKM. This CDR3 is 15 amino acids long. The J segment lost 9 bases and the V segment lost 4 bases, leaving 11 bases of the junction unmatched. The CDR3, as DNA: TGTGCCAGCAGTTCGCTCCTGGACAGGGCTGGTGAGCAGTTCTTC. Translation gives CASSSLLDRAGEQFF.

The rearrangement uses TRBV5-4 and TRBJ2-3; D is perhaps TRBD1 (6 bases). CDR3 length: 16 amino acids. Trimming removed 5 bases at V and 2 bases at J, with 18 bases between. In germline, CDR1 is SGHNT, CDR2 YYREEE (reference sequence). The CDR3 DNA is TGTGCCAGCAGTCAGGGGCTAAGGGCTTCCACAGATACGCAGTATTTT. The encoded protein is CASSQGLRASTDTQYF.

The chain combines TRBV7-2 with TRBJ1-6, with D hard to call. Germline V gene sequence: CDR1 SGHTA, CDR2 FQGNSA. The CDR3 loop spans 13 amino acids. V lost 5 bases, J lost 9 bases, and 11 bases lay in between. CDR3 sequence reads: CASSPGWRSPLHF. The CDR3 coding sequence is TGTGCCAGCAGCCCGGGATGGCGTTCACCCCTCCACTTT.

The V gene is TRBV19, the J gene TRBJ2-2; weak D call: TRBD1 (6 bases). From germline, CDR1 is LNHDA and CDR2 SQIVND (reference sequence). Trimming pared 5 bases from V and 4 bases from J, leaving 11 bases between. The CDR3 totals 14 residues. This CDR3 reads CASSPRGGTGELFF. As DNA, the CDR3 is TGTGCCAGTAGTCCCCGAGGGGGCACCGGGGAGCTGTTTTTT.

This clone was recorded only once. The chain uses TRBV27 and TRBJ2-7; TRBD1 matches 8 bases. V trimming: 5 bases; J trimming: 2 bases; junction bases outside the gene matches: 5. Germline values: CDR1 MNHEY, CDR2 SMNVEV (reference sequence). The CDR3 loop spans 14 amino acids. The chain's CDR3 is CASSTRGLPYEQYF. CDR3 DNA: TGTGCCAGCAGTACCAGGGGGCTCCCCTACGAGCAGTACTTC.

J is TRBJ1-2 and V is TRBV5-6; no reliable D call. The germline V and J ends were trimmed by 1 base and 4 bases, with 11 bases remaining between them. Germline V gene lookup returns CDR1 SGHDT and CDR2 YYEEEE. The CDR3 runs to 14 residues. CDR3: CASSLSFRGYGYTF. The CDR3 DNA is TGTGCCAGCAGCTTGTCCTTTCGGGGCTATGGCTACACCTTC.

This sequence joins TRBV19 and TRBJ2-3; a possible D gene is TRBD1 (6 bases). Trimming stripped 3 bases from V and 2 bases from J, with 18 bases between. Germline V gene data show CDR1 as LNHDA and CDR2 as SQIVND (reference sequence). The CDR3 spans 17 residues. The CDR3 DNA follows: TGTGCCAGTAGTATCCTACGCGGACAGTACTTCACAGATACGCAGTATTTT. It specifies CASSILRGQYFTDTQYF.

V usage is TRBV28 and J usage is TRBJ2-7; 9 nucleotides match TRBD1. The CDR3 consists of 16 residues. The junction had 14 bases not matched to a gene; V was cut back by 6 bases and J by 5 bases. Germline V gene data show CDR1 as MDHEN and CDR2 as SYDVKM. CDR3 nucleotides: TGTGCCAGCAGCACCCTAAAGGGGCGACAGGGGGACGAGCAGTACTTC. Encoded protein: CASSTLKGRQGDEQYF.

The chain combines TRBV15 with TRBJ1-4; D call uncertain. Germline-derived CDR1 and CDR2 are LNHNV and YYDKDF (reference sequence). The ends were cut back, 7 bases at V and 5 bases at J, with 17 bases in the middle. The CDR3 spans 15 residues. CDR3 sequence: CATTDRRAGNEKLFF. CDR3 nucleotides: TGTGCCACCACCGATCGCCGGGCGGGAAATGAAAAACTGTTTTTT.

This chain uses TRBV27 with TRBJ1-4; 8 nucleotides match TRBD1. With V trimmed by 6 bases and J by 5 bases, 5 bases remained unmatched. The germline gives CDR1 MNHEY, CDR2 SMNVEV (reference sequence). The CDR3 spans 14 residues. The CDR3 coding sequence is TGTGCCAGCAGCCGGACAGGGCAAAATGAAAAACTGTTTTTT. Translation: CASSRTGQNEKLFF. Full variable domain (remainder filled in from reference TRBV27 and TRBJ1-4): EAQVTQNPRYLITVTGKKLTVTCSQNMNHEYMSWYRQDPGLGLRQIYYSMNVEVTDKGDVPEGYKVSRKEKRNFPLILESPSPNQTSLYFCASSRTGQNEKLFFGSGTQLSVL.

The chain couples TRBV11-2 to TRBJ2-7; TRBD2 might be the D (5 bases). V was trimmed by 2 bases and J by 3 bases, leaving 5 bases between them. The V gene's germline CDR1 is SGHAT and CDR2 FQNNGV. The CDR3 sequence is 12 residues long. The CDR3 loop reads CASSLSGYEQYF. For the CDR3, the DNA is TGTGCCAGCAGCTTAAGCGGCTACGAGCAGTACTTC.

CDR3 nucleotides: TGTGCCACCAGCAGAGATTTGGGCAGCAATCAGCCCCAGCATTTT. Its translation: CATSRDLGSNQPQHF. The V call is TRBV15, the J call TRBJ1-5; D not certain. The CDR3 length is 15 residues. V was pared by 0 bases and J by 1 base, with 7 bases between. The germline CDR1 and CDR2 sequences are LNHNV and YYDKDF (reference sequence).

The gene calls are TRBV7-9 and TRBJ1-4; 7 nucleotides agree with TRBD1. V shed 2 bases and J 3 bases; nucleotides not matched to a gene: 6. The germline V gene encodes CDR1 SEHNR and CDR2 FQNEAQ (reference sequence). This CDR3 has 16 residues. The DNA of the CDR3 is TGTGCCAGCAGCTTATTTTTAGGGGGCTCTAATGAAAAACTGTTTTTT. It translates to CASSLFLGGSNEKLFF.

This chain connects TRBV4-3 to TRBJ1-2, with 7 positions matching TRBD1. The germline gives CDR1 LGHNA, CDR2 YSLEER. The CDR3 extends over 14 amino acids. V was pared by 1 base and J by 5 bases, with 4 bases of the junction left unmatched. The CDR3 protein is CASSQVGQRYGYTF. The DNA for the CDR3 is TGCGCCAGCAGCCAAGTGGGACAGAGATATGGCTACACCTTC.

This clone was counted between two and nine times. The chain couples TRBV18 to TRBJ2-2; 9 bases fit TRBD2. The V segment lost 0 bases and the J segment 9 bases; nucleotides outside the gene matches: 11. The CDR3 is made up of 17 amino acids. CDR1 is KGHSH, CDR2 LQKENI, per germline. The CDR3 reads CASSPPTAGLATRELFF. For the CDR3, the DNA is TGTGCCAGCTCACCACCCACCGCAGGACTAGCGACGAGGGAGCTGTTTTTT.

This chain links TRBV20-1 with TRBJ1-2, with a weak D call TRBD1 (6 bases). The CDR3 spans 15 residues. V shed 3 bases and J shed 2 bases, with 16 bases lying between them. From germline, CDR1 is DFQATT and CDR2 SNEGSKA (reference sequence). The CDR3 protein is CSASRGEGTNYGYTF. The CDR3 nucleotides read TGCAGTGCTAGTCGTGGTGAGGGGACAAACTATGGCTACACCTTC.

V usage is TRBV10-3 and J usage is TRBJ1-1, with 7 bases aligning to TRBD1. Trimming took 2 bases from V and 3 from J; bases not matched to a gene: 3. Germline-derived CDR1 and CDR2 are ENHRY and SYGVKD. This CDR3 contains 14 residues. The CDR3: CAISEGGGHTEAFF. The CDR3 coding sequence is TGTGCCATCAGTGAGGGAGGGGGCCACACTGAAGCTTTCTTT.

The chain is built from TRBV20-1 and TRBJ1-1; no reliable D call. Trimming took 3 bases from V and 0 from J, leaving 8 bases between them. The germline gives CDR1 DFQATT, CDR2 SNEGSKA (reference sequence). The CDR3 is 13 amino acids. CDR3 amino acids: CSASGPVNTEAFF. CDR3 DNA: TGCAGTGCTAGTGGTCCGGTGAACACTGAAGCTTTCTTT.

This chain connects TRBV27 to TRBJ2-7; TRBD2 agrees at 8 bases. The CDR3 has 17 amino acids. Germline-derived CDR1 and CDR2 are MNHEY and SMNVEV (reference sequence). The ends lost 2 bases at V and 0 bases at J; junction bases unmatched: 9. CDR3 coding DNA: TGTGCCAGCAGTTTAACGCTACTAGCGGCAAGCTCCTACGAGCAGTACTTC. Translating it yields CASSLTLLAASSYEQYF.

This sequence joins TRBV19 and TRBJ1-2, with 11 nucleotides matching TRBD1. This CDR3 has 15 residues. J lost 4 bases, V lost 5 bases, and 6 bases had no gene match. Germline V gives CDR1 LNHDA, CDR2 SQIVND (reference sequence). This chain's CDR3 is CASSLDRGRFYGYTF. The CDR3 DNA reads as TGTGCCAGTAGTTTGGACAGGGGGCGCTTCTATGGCTACACCTTC. The variable domain in full, completed from reference TRBV19 and TRBJ1-2, reads DGGITQSPKYLFRKEGQNVTLSCEQNLNHDAMYWYRQDPGQGLRLIYYSQIVNDFQKGDIAEGYSVSREKKESFPLTVTSAQKNPTAFYLCASSLDRGRFYGYTFGSGTRLTVV.

Written as DNA, the CDR3 is TGTGCCAGCAGCGTTACTAGCGGAGCCTACAATGAGCAGTTCTTC. This sequence encodes CASSVTSGAYNEQFF. The gene calls are TRBV9 and TRBJ2-1, with 8 bases identical to TRBD2. Trimming removed 2 bases from V and 2 bases from J; junction bases left unmatched: 3. The CDR3 has 15 residues. Per the germline V gene, CDR1 is SGDLS and CDR2 is YYNGEE.

This clone was recorded only once. The rearrangement links TRBV28 to TRBJ1-2, with TRBD1 identical over 7 bases. Per the germline V gene, CDR1 is MDHEN and CDR2 is SYDVKM. Trimming took 5 bases from V and 6 from J; bases not matched to a gene: 9. This CDR3 is 14 amino acids long. This CDR3 reads CASSPHDRVDGYTF. DNA for the CDR3: TGTGCCAGCAGTCCACATGACAGGGTGGATGGCTACACCTTC.

The chain is built from TRBV24-1 and TRBJ2-3; TRBD1 might be the D (6 bases). CDR3 length: 14 residues. With 7 bases removed from V and 4 bases from J, the gap between germline ends came to 14 bases. Germline V gene sequence: CDR1 KGHDR, CDR2 SFDVKD. The CDR3 here is CATSLRGDADTQYF. In nucleotides, the CDR3 is TGTGCCACCAGCCTCAGGGGAGACGCAGATACGCAGTATTTT.

The J gene is TRBJ2-7, the V gene TRBV3-1 (or the pseudogene TRBV3-2), with D possibly matching TRBD2 (5 bases). V dropped 4 bases and J dropped 2 bases, with 12 bases sitting between them. From germline, CDR1 is LGHDT and CDR2 YNNKEL (reference sequence). This CDR3 contains 14 residues. For the CDR3, the DNA is TGTGCCAGCAGCCCCTCGGCGGGCCCCTACGAGCAGTACTTC. The encoded protein is CASSPSAGPYEQYF.

The rearrangement links TRBV10-3 to TRBJ2-7; possible D gene TRBD1, 5 bases. The CDR3 covers 14 residues. Deletions cut 6 bases from V and 9 bases from J, with 21 bases between. Germline V gene sequence: CDR1 ENHRY, CDR2 SYGVKD. The CDR3: CAIRDQGLGPGQYF. For the CDR3, the DNA is TGTGCCATCAGAGACCAGGGTTTAGGTCCGGGGCAGTACTTC.

CDR3 in amino acids: CASSLDRSYGYTF. The CDR3 DNA sequence: TGTGCCAGCAGCTTAGATCGGTCCTATGGCTACACCTTC. The J gene is TRBJ1-2, the V gene TRBV11-2; unclear D gene. CDR3 length: 13 residues. V was trimmed by 0 bases and J by 4 bases, leaving 6 bases between them. Germline-derived CDR1 and CDR2 are SGHAT and FQNNGV.

V is TRBV7-2 and J is TRBJ2-2; TRBD1 is a possible D gene (5 bases). Germline V gene data show CDR1 as SGHTA and CDR2 as FQGNSA. Trimming removed 0 bases from V and 4 bases from J, with 18 bases in between. The CDR3 is 18 amino acids. The CDR3 DNA sequence: TGTGCCAGCAGCTTAGCCCTCGCTCGCAGGGTTGGCACCGGGGAGCTGTTTTTT. It yields the protein CASSLALARRVGTGELFF.

J is TRBJ2-3 and V is TRBV6-2 or TRBV6-3, with TRBD2 as a possible D gene (7 bases). The germline V gene has CDR1 MNHEY and CDR2 SVGEGT. This CDR3 spans 15 amino acids. The ends were cut back, 5 bases at V and 2 bases at J, with 14 bases in the middle. This chain's CDR3 is CASSPGRGHTDTQYF. Written as DNA, the CDR3 is TGTGCCAGCAGTCCGGGGCGGGGGCACACAGATACGCAGTATTTT.